The 32 T cell receptor beta chains reported below all come from one sample, sequenced in a study of monozygotic twins with inflammatory bowel disease. TCRdb reworked the 5' RACE reads into one entry per CDR3 protein, no DNA. The sample data list about 160,000 distinct CDR3 sequences. Sequencing was carried out using blood. These receptors came from a human donor with ulcerative colitis or Crohn's disease, or a healthy co-twin of an affected twin (not recorded which).

This chain connects TRBV4-3 to TRBJ2-6; TCRdb selects TRBD1, and the lack of DNA leaves this call unchecked. The CDR3 contains 18 residues. Germline CDR1 and CDR2: LGHNA and YSLEER. Here the CDR3 reads CASSQDRRGHFGANVLTF.

The chain recombines TRBV21-1 with TRBJ2-7; TCRdb lists TRBD1, though no DNA is available to test this call. TRBV21-1 is described as a pseudogene. This CDR3 is built from 15 residues. CDR3: CASSFRVTGTYEQYF.

The V gene is TRBV28, the J gene TRBJ2-1; lacking DNA, the TRBD2 call made by TCRdb goes unchecked. This CDR3 region has 15 residues. CDR1 and CDR2 (germline): MDHEN, SYDVKM. The CDR3 spells CASSTQRDAYNEQFF. Looking up the rest from reference TRBV28 and TRBJ2-1 gives the full variable domain: DVKVTQSSRYLVKRTGEKVFLECVQDMDHENMFWYRQDPGLGLRLIYFSYDVKMKEKGDIPEGYSVSREKKERFSLILESASTNQTSMYLCASSTQRDAYNEQFFGPGTRLTVL.

The V call is TRBV7-3, the J call TRBJ2-2; the D call from TCRdb, TRBD1, cannot be confirmed without DNA. From germline, CDR1 is SGHTA and CDR2 FQGTGA. The CDR3 has 14 residues. The CDR3: CASSLAGRTGELLF.

The genes are TRBV6-1 and TRBJ2-7. Germline V gene data show CDR1 as MNHNS and CDR2 as SASEGT. The CDR3 has 14 amino acids. The CDR3 sequence: CASRDRGAPYEQYF.

The CDR3 loop is CASSLNWGEQFF. The V call is TRBV3-1, the J call TRBJ2-1. The CDR3 length is 12 residues. Germline CDR1 is LGHDT and CDR2 is YNNKEL (reference sequence).

V and J are TRBV27 and TRBJ1-6; TCRdb's D call, TRBD1, is unchecked because there is no DNA. The CDR3 runs 16 residues. CDR1 and CDR2 from the germline V gene are MNHEY and SMNVEV (reference sequence). The CDR3 is CASTPDKYSYNSPLHF.

The rearrangement links TRBV20-1 to TRBJ2-5. The CDR3 consists of 11 residues. Germline lookup yields CDR1 DFQATT and CDR2 SNEGSKA (reference sequence). CDR3 sequence reads: CSASWQETQYF.

The J gene is TRBJ2-3, the V gene TRBV12-3 or TRBV12-4; absent DNA, TCRdb's TRBD2 call cannot be checked. CDR3 length equals 18 residues. CDR3 region: CASSLQRGGLMGTDTQYF.

The chain recombines TRBV7-2 with TRBJ2-5; TCRdb proposes TRBD1, but this gene call is untestable without DNA. The length of the CDR3 is 15 residues. CDR1 is SGHTA and CDR2 is FQGNSA in the germline V gene. The CDR3 spells CASSLAAGKGETQYF.

The chain carries TRBV7-3 and TRBJ2-1; TCRdb reports TRBD2, a call that lacks DNA to check it against. CDR1 and CDR2 from the germline V gene are SGHTA and FQGTGA. The CDR3 spans 16 residues. CDR3 protein: CASSLMAGGNMNEQFF.

The J gene is TRBJ1-2, the V gene TRBV11-2; TCRdb indicates TRBD1, and absent DNA this call remains unverified. From germline, CDR1 is SGHAT and CDR2 FQNNGV. CDR3 length: 13 residues. CDR3 amino acids: CASSLGGFDGYTF.

This chain connects TRBV6-2 or TRBV6-3 to TRBJ2-3; the D call of TRBD1 rests on TCRdb alone, since no DNA is present to check it. This CDR3 comprises 15 residues. Looked up from germline, CDR1 is MNHEY and CDR2 is SVGEGT. The CDR3 sequence: CASTPPGFNTDTQYF.

The chain links TRBV28 to TRBJ2-1; TCRdb calls TRBD1, which cannot be checked without DNA. Germline V gene data show CDR1 as MDHEN and CDR2 as SYDVKM. CDR3 length equals 14 residues. This CDR3 reads CASTVAGERNEQFF.

The chain couples TRBV12-3 or TRBV12-4 to TRBJ1-1; TCRdb names TRBD1, which stays unverified in the absence of DNA. CDR3 length: 16 amino acids. This CDR3 reads CASSYSPRGLNTEAFF.

This sequence joins TRBV5-1 and TRBJ1-1. The germline gives CDR1 SGHRS, CDR2 YFSETQ. This CDR3 is built from 15 residues. The CDR3 protein is CASSLAEGGVAEAFF.

This chain's CDR3 is CASSFGGTTDTQYF. The genes are TRBV7-9 and TRBJ2-3. This CDR3 is built from 14 residues. Germline V gene data show CDR1 as SEHNR and CDR2 as FQNEAQ (reference sequence).

The J gene is TRBJ2-1, the V gene TRBV3-1. The CDR3 runs 13 residues. Germline V gives CDR1 LGHDT, CDR2 YNNKEL (reference sequence). The CDR3 sequence is CASRRHEGNEQFF.

The CDR3 protein is CSARVSGRAGELFF. The chain uses TRBV20-1 and TRBJ2-2; the D gene TCRdb calls, TRBD2, cannot be checked with no DNA. CDR1 DFQATT and CDR2 SNEGSKA come from the germline V gene (reference sequence). The CDR3 runs 14 residues.

J is TRBJ2-5 and V is TRBV7-7; no DNA is available, so the TRBD1 call from TCRdb remains unchecked. Germline CDR1 and CDR2: SSHAT and FNYEAQ (reference sequence). The CDR3 runs to 12 residues. The CDR3 here is CASGGSQETQYF.

The chain is built from TRBV3-1 and TRBJ1-2; TCRdb outputs TRBD1, but without DNA this stays unchecked. The germline CDR1 and CDR2 sequences are LGHDT and YNNKEL (reference sequence). The CDR3 is made up of 12 amino acids. CDR3 residues: CASSQGGEGYTF.

The CDR3: CASSLPLSTEAFF. This chain connects TRBV5-6 to TRBJ1-1. The CDR3 has 13 residues. From germline, CDR1 is SGHDT and CDR2 YYEEEE.

This chain connects TRBV4-2 to TRBJ1-2. Germline CDR1 reads LGHNA; CDR2 reads YNFKEQ. The CDR3 runs to 15 residues. The CDR3 loop reads CATRPNTFTNYGYTF.

The genes are TRBV27 and TRBJ2-1; there is no DNA to check the TCRdb D call of TRBD2. CDR1 and CDR2 from the germline V gene are MNHEY and SMNVEV (reference sequence). The CDR3 sequence is 16 residues long. The CDR3 is CASSSRLGLAYNEQFF.

This chain uses TRBV5-5 with TRBJ1-5. CDR1 is SGHKS and CDR2 is YYEKEE in the germline V gene (reference sequence). This CDR3 is built from 13 residues. CDR3 region: CASSLEENQPQHF.

The V call is TRBV7-6, the J call TRBJ2-6. The CDR3 spans 16 residues. Germline V gene sequence: CDR1 SGHVS, CDR2 FNYEAQ. CDR3 loop: CASSLVGDSGANVLTF.

This rearrangement joins TRBV28 to TRBJ2-7; no DNA is available, so the TRBD1 call from TCRdb remains unchecked. The CDR3 runs 15 residues. Germline V lookup: CDR1 MDHEN, CDR2 SYDVKM. The CDR3 here is CASRGDRRLIYEQYF.

This chain links TRBV20-1 with TRBJ2-1. Germline V gene lookup returns CDR1 DFQATT and CDR2 SNEGSKA (reference sequence). The CDR3 loop spans 11 amino acids. This CDR3 is CSARQYGEQFF.

This sequence joins TRBV3-1 and TRBJ2-3. The CDR3 length is 13 residues. The germline CDR1 and CDR2 sequences are LGHDT and YNNKEL (reference sequence). CDR3 amino acids: CASSGTGTDTQYF.

The chain carries TRBV12-3 or TRBV12-4 and TRBJ1-6; TCRdb reports TRBD1, a call that lacks DNA to check it against. CDR3 length equals 14 residues. The CDR3 reads CASRGDRARSPLHF.

The V call is TRBV3-1, the J call TRBJ2-3; TCRdb picks TRBD1, but there is no DNA to check that call. The CDR3 contains 13 residues. The germline gives CDR1 LGHDT, CDR2 YNNKEL (reference sequence). The CDR3 here is CASKTGSTDTQYF.

The CDR3 spells CASSINLGQGVRDGEAFF. The chain is built from TRBV19 and TRBJ1-1; the TRBD1 assignment by TCRdb is unverifiable without DNA. CDR1 is LNHDA, CDR2 SQIVND, per germline (reference sequence). The CDR3 length is 18 residues.